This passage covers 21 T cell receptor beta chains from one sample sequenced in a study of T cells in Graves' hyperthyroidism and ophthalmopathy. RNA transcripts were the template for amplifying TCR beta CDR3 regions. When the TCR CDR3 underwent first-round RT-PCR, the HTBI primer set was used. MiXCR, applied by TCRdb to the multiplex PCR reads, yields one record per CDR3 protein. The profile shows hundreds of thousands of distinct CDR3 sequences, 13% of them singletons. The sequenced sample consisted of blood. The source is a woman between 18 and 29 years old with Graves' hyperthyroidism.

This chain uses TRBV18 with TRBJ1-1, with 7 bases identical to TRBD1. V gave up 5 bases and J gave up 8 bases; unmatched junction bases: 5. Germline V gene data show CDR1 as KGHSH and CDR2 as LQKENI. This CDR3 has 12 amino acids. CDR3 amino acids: CASSVDREEAFF. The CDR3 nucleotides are TGTGCCAGCTCAGTCGACAGGGAGGAAGCTTTCTTT.

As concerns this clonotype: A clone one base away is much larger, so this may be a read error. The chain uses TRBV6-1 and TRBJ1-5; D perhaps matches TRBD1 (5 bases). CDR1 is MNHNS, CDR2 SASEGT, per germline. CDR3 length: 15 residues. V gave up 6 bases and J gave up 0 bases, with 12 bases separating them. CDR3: CASRSQEDSNQPQHF. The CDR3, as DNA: TGTGCCAGCAGGTCACAGGAAGATAGCAATCAGCCCCAGCATTTT.

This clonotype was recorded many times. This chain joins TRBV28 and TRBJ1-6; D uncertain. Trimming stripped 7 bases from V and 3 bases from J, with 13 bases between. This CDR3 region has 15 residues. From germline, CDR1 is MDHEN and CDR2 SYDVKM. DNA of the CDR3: TGTGCCAGCATGTTACCGGGAGGCTATAATTCACCCCTCCACTTT. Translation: CASMLPGGYNSPLHF.

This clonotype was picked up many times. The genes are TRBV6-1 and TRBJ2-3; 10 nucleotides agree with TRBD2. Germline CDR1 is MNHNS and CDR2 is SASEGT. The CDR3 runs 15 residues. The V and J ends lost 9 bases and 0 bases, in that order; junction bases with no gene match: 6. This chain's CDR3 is CASRSGGASTDTQYF. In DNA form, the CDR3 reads TGTGCCAGTAGGAGCGGGGGGGCTAGCACAGATACGCAGTATTTT.

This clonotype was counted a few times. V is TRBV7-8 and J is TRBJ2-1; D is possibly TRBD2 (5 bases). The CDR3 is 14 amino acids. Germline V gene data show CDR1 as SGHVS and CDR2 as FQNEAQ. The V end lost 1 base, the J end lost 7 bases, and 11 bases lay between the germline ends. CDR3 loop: CASSLDPGRNEQFF. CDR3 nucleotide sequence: TGTGCCAGCAGCTTAGATCCGGGAAGGAATGAGCAGTTCTTC.

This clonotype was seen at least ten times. CDR3 in DNA: TGCGCCAGCAGCCAAGTCGGTACAGGGGTTAACTATGGCTACACCTTC. Its protein is CASSQVGTGVNYGYTF. The chain uses TRBV4-1 and TRBJ1-2; 7 bases are shared with TRBD1. V was clipped by 1 base and J by 1 base; unmatched bases: 6. Germline V CDR1 and CDR2: MGHRA, YSYEKL. The CDR3 extends over 16 amino acids.

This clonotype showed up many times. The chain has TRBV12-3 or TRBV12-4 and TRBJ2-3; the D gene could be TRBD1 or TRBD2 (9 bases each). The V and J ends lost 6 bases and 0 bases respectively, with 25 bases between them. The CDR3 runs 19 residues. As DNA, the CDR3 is TGTGCCAGCAGAGCCGGGACAGGGCAGACTAGCGGTAGCACAGATACGCAGTATTTT. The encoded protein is CASRAGTGQTSGSTDTQYF.

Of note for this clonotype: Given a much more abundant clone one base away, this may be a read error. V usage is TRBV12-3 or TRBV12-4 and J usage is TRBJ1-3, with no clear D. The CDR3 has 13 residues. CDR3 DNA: TGTGCCTGGGCTAGGTTGTCGGGAAACACCAGATATTTT. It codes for CAWARLSGNTRYF.

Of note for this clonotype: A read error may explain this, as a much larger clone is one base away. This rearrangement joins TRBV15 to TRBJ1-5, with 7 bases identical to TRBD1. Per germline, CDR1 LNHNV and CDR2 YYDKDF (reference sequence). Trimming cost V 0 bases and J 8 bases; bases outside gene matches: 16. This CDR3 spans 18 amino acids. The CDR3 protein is CATSRDPPGQLTNEPQHF. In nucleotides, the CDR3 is TGTGCCACCAGCAGAGATCCTCCGGGACAGCTTACTAATGAGCCCCAGCATTTT.

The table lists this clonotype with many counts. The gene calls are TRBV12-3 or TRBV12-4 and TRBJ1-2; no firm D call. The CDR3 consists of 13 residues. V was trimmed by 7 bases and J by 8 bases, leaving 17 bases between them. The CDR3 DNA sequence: TGTGCCAGCAACCCGGGAACCGGCATCGGCTACACCTTC. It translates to CASNPGTGIGYTF.

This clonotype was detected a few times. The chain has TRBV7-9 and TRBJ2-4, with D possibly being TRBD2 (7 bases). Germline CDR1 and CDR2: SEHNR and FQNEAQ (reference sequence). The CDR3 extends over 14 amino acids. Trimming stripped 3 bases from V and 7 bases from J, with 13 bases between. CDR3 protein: CASSFHRDYNIQYF. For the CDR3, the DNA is TGTGCCAGCAGCTTTCACAGGGACTACAACATTCAGTACTTC.

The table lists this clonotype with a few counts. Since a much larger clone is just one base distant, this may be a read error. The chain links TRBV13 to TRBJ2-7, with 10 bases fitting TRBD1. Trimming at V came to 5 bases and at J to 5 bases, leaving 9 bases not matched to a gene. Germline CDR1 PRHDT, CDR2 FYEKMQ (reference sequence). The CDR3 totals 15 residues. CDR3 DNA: TGTGCCAGCAGCCTTAAGGGACAGGGGATCAACGAGCAGTACTTC. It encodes CASSLKGQGINEQYF.

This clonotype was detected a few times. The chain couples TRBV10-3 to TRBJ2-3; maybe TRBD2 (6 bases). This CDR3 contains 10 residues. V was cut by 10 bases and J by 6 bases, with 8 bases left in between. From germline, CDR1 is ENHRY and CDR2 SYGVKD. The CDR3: CATAGDTQYF. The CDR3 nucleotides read TGTGCCACCGCGGGGGATACGCAGTATTTT.

CDR3 in amino acids: CASSAGDRDIQYF. CDR3 DNA: TGTGCCAGCAGCGCGGGGGACAGGGACATTCAGTACTTC. The chain combines TRBV9 with TRBJ2-4; 9 bases map to TRBD1. After removal of 3 bases from V and 8 bases from J, the junction contained 3 bases not matched to a gene. The CDR3 sequence is 13 residues long. The germline V gene has CDR1 SGDLS and CDR2 YYNGEE.

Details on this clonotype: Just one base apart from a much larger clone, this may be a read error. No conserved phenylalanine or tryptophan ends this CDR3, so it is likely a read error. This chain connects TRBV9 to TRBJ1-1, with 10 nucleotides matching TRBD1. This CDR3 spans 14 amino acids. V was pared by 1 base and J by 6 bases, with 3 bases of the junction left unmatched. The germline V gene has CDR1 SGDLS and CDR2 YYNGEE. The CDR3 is CASSVSTGGSEAFV. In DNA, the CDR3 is TGTGCCAGCAGCGTATCGACAGGGGGCTCTGAAGCTTTCGTT.

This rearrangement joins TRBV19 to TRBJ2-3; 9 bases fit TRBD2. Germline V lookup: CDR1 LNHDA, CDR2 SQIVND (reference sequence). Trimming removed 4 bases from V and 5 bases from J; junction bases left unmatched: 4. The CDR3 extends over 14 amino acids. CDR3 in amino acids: CASSTGGRVDTQYF. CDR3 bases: TGTGCCAGTAGTACCGGCGGGAGGGTAGATACGCAGTATTTT.

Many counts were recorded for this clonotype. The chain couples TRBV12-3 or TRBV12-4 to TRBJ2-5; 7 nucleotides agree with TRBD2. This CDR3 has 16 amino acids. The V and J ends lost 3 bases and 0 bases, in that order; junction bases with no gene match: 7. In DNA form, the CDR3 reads TGTGCCAGCAGTTTGAACAGCGGGAAGTACCAAGAGACCCAGTACTTC. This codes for CASSLNSGKYQETQYF.

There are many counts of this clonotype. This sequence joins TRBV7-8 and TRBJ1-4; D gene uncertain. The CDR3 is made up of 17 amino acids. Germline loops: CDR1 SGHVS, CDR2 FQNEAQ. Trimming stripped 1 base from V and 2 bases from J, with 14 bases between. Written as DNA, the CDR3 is TGTGCCAGCAGCTTAGGACACCTTAGCTCCACTAATGAAAAACTGTTTTTT. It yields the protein CASSLGHLSSTNEKLFF.

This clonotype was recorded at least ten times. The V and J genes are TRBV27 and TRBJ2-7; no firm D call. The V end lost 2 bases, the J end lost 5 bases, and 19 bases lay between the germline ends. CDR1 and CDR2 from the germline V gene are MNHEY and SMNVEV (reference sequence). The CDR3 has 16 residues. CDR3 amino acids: CASSLAAGIGGNEQYF. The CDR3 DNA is TGTGCCAGCAGTTTAGCAGCAGGAATTGGCGGCAACGAGCAGTACTTC.

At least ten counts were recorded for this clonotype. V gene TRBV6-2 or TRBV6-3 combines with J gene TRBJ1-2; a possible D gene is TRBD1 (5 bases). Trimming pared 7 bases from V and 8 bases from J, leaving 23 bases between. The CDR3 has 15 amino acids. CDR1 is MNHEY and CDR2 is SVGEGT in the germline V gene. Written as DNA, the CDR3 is TGTGCCAGCACCCTTTCCGGGGCCGCTGGTCGGGGCTACACCTTC. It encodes CASTLSGAAGRGYTF.

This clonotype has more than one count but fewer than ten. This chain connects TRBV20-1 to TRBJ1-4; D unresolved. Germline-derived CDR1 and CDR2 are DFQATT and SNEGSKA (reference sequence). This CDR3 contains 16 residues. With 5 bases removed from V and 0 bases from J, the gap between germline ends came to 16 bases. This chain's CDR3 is CSAAPLDPATNEKLFF. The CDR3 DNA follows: TGCAGTGCTGCCCCCCTTGACCCGGCAACTAATGAAAAACTGTTTTTT.